Presented here are 18 T cell receptor beta chains from one specimen sequenced in a study of OX40 agonist ivuxolimab in advanced cancers. TCRdb's table, derived via immunoSEQ multiplex PCR, lists solely in-frame clones and lacks some. The table lists fewer than 70,000 clones, about 86% of them singletons. The specimen comprised CD4+ or CD8+ T cells sorted from blood, sampled in a trial of the OX40 agonist ivuxolimab. These TCRs come from an adult with an advanced solid tumor such as melanoma, head and neck, liver or kidney cancer.

CDR3 residues: CASSQAGSGTGAYEQYF. CDR3 bases: TGTGCCAGCAGTCAAGCCGGCAGCGGGACAGGGGCCTACGAGCAGTACTTC. The chain combines TRBV27 with TRBJ2-7; 10 nucleotides agree with TRBD1. CDR1 is MNHEY and CDR2 is SMNVEV in the germline V gene (reference sequence). The CDR3 is 17 amino acids. J was trimmed by 2 bases and V by 5 bases; bases with no gene match: 12.

The V gene is TRBV6-4, the J gene TRBJ1-2; D not resolved. V was cut by 4 bases and J by 7 bases, with 19 bases left in between. The germline V gene encodes CDR1 MRHNA and CDR2 SNTAGT. The CDR3 loop spans 15 amino acids. The chain's CDR3 is CASSAVGDGSSGYTF. CDR3 DNA sequence: TGTGCCAGCAGTGCGGTCGGGGATGGATCTTCTGGCTACACCTTC.

The chain carries TRBV6-1 and TRBJ1-2, with 8 nucleotides matching TRBD1. Trimming cost V 5 bases and J 4 bases; bases outside gene matches: 12. The CDR3 runs 16 residues. CDR1 is MNHNS, CDR2 SASEGT, per germline. The CDR3 DNA is TGTGCCAGCAGTCAAGGCCACCAGGACAGGGTCTATGGCTACACCTTC. Translated, it gives CASSQGHQDRVYGYTF.

This clone was found once. The rearrangement links TRBV18 to TRBJ2-7; D is undetermined. V gave up 2 bases and J gave up 5 bases, with 16 bases separating them. This CDR3 is 15 amino acids long. CDR1 is KGHSH and CDR2 is LQKENI in the germline V gene. The CDR3 is CASSPTPTQSHEQYF. The DNA for the CDR3 is TGTGCCAGCTCACCAACCCCGACACAGTCCCACGAGCAGTACTTC.

The J gene is TRBJ1-6, the V gene TRBV5-1; D gene uncertain. V was cut by 0 bases and J by 6 bases, with 16 bases left in between. This CDR3 has 17 amino acids. The germline V gene encodes CDR1 SGHRS and CDR2 YFSETQ. In nucleotides, the CDR3 is TGCGCCAGCAGCTTGGCCGTAAGGGCGCCGCCTAATTCACCCCTCCACTTT. Encoded protein: CASSLAVRAPPNSPLHF. Drawing the rest from reference TRBV5-1 and TRBJ1-6, the complete variable domain is KAGVTQTPRYLIKTRGQQVTLSCSPISGHRSVSWYQQTPGQGLQFLFEYFSETQRNKGNFPGRFSGRQFSNSRSEMNVSTLELGDSALYLCASSLAVRAPPNSPLHFGNGTRLTVT.

The CDR3 DNA sequence: TGTGCCAGCAGCTCATTGAGGGGGTATTCACCCCTCCACTTT. Amino acid sequence: CASSSLRGYSPLHF. V usage is TRBV5-6 and J usage is TRBJ1-6; tentatively, D is TRBD1 (6 bases). The V gene's germline CDR1 is SGHDT and CDR2 YYEEEE. This CDR3 contains 14 residues. V dropped 3 bases and J dropped 8 bases, with 12 bases sitting between them.

This clone came up a few times. This sample includes further DNA sequences coding for the same CDR3. This rearrangement joins TRBV7-2 to TRBJ1-5; D is possibly TRBD1 (6 bases). V was pared by 0 bases and J by 4 bases, with 7 bases between. CDR1 is SGHTA and CDR2 is FQGNSA in the germline V gene. This CDR3 comprises 14 residues. As DNA, the CDR3 is TGTGCCAGCAGCTTAGCAGGGGGGAATCAGCCCCAGCATTTT. Translation gives CASSLAGGNQPQHF.

This clone was recorded once. J is TRBJ1-4 and V is TRBV5-6; D is unclear. The CDR3 has 15 amino acids. The germline gives CDR1 SGHDT, CDR2 YYEEEE. The V and J ends lost 2 bases and 7 bases respectively, with 15 bases between them. The CDR3 DNA sequence: TGTGCCAGCAGCTTTAGAGGAGTCGTCATTGAAAAACTGTTTTTT. This encodes CASSFRGVVIEKLFF.

The V gene is TRBV29-1, the J gene TRBJ2-6; D is perhaps TRBD2 (5 bases). This CDR3 has 15 residues. V was pared by 2 bases and J by 2 bases, with 10 bases between. Looked up from germline, CDR1 is SQVTM and CDR2 is ANQGSEA. The chain's CDR3 is CSVEYLATGANVLTF. The CDR3 DNA reads TGCAGCGTTGAATACCTAGCAACTGGGGCCAACGTCCTGACTTTC.

The chain carries TRBV30 and TRBJ2-3, with 10 bases identical to TRBD2. V was pared by 3 bases and J by 2 bases, with 20 bases of the junction left unmatched. CDR3 length: 20 residues. The germline V gene has CDR1 GTSNPN and CDR2 SVGIG (reference sequence). CDR3 nucleotide sequence: TGTGCCTGGAGGGGAACGAGGGCTAGCGGGGGCCGACTCCTCACAGATACGCAGTATTTT. Protein: CAWRGTRASGGRLLTDTQYF.

J is TRBJ2-3 and V is TRBV5-8; D call uncertain. This CDR3 has 16 amino acids. Germline loops: CDR1 SGHTS, CDR2 YDEGEE. The V end was cut by 4 bases, the J end by 2 bases, with 17 bases between. The CDR3 DNA follows: TGTGCCAGCAGCCCCGGACGGGCAGCTATCACAGATACGCAGTATTTT. Protein: CASSPGRAAITDTQYF. Combining the CDR3 with reference TRBV5-8 and TRBJ2-3 gives the whole variable domain EAGVTQSPTHLIKTRGQQATLRCSPISGHTSVYWYQQALGLGLQFLLWYDEGEERNRGNFPPRFSGRQFPNYSSELNVNALELEDSALYLCASSPGRAAITDTQYFGPGTRLTVL.

This chain links TRBV28 with TRBJ1-3; no reliable D call. The V end was cut by 7 bases, the J end by 5 bases, with 15 bases between. The CDR3 runs 14 residues. Germline loops: CDR1 MDHEN, CDR2 SYDVKM. CDR3 in amino acids: CASNGPQARNTIYF. CDR3 in DNA: TGTGCCAGCAATGGCCCGCAGGCCCGAAACACCATATATTTT.

V is TRBV2 and J is TRBJ1-1, with unresolved D. The V end lost 6 bases, the J end lost 3 bases, and 14 bases lay between the germline ends. There are 14 residues in the CDR3. Germline values: CDR1 SNHLY, CDR2 FYNNEI. This CDR3 is CASRLSGQHTEAFF. CDR3 DNA sequence: TGTGCCAGCAGGCTTAGTGGGCAGCACACTGAAGCTTTCTTT.

A few counts support this clone. This specimen includes other DNA sequences encoding the same CDR3. The CDR3 region has the DNA TGTGCTAGTGGTTTGGTGGTCTTCGGACAGGGAGGTTCGCCCCAGCATTTT. This encodes CASGLVVFGQGGSPQHF. This chain joins TRBV12-5 and TRBJ1-5, with 8 bases identical to TRBD1. The CDR3 sequence is 17 residues long. V lost 0 bases, J lost 9 bases, and 13 bases stayed unmatched. The germline V gene has CDR1 LGHNT and CDR2 FRNRAP.

The chain has TRBV14 and TRBJ2-3, with D hard to call. V lost 6 bases and J 0 bases, leaving 7 bases between the germline ends. Germline CDR1 reads SGHDN; CDR2 reads FVKESK. The CDR3 has 13 amino acids. The CDR3 here is CASRPLSTDTQYF. The CDR3, as DNA: TGTGCCAGCAGACCACTAAGCACAGATACGCAGTATTTT.

This clone has just one count. The rearrangement links TRBV18 to TRBJ1-6; D not certain. Germline CDR1 is KGHSH and CDR2 is LQKENI. The CDR3 sequence is 14 residues long. Trimming cost V 0 bases and J 9 bases, with 9 bases left between them. This CDR3 is CASSPPGKGSPLHF. The CDR3 nucleotides are TGTGCCAGCTCACCACCGGGGAAGGGTTCACCCCTCCACTTT.

The rearrangement uses TRBV5-4 and TRBJ2-3; D call uncertain. Deletions cut 0 bases from V and 9 bases from J, with 8 bases between. Per germline, CDR1 SGHNT and CDR2 YYREEE (reference sequence). The CDR3 has 12 residues. The CDR3 sequence: CASSLDRYTQYF. The CDR3 nucleotides read TGTGCCAGCAGCTTGGACCGATACACGCAGTATTTT.

This CDR3 reads CASSLARPSTDTQYF. CDR3 bases: TGCGCCAGCAGCTTGGCGAGACCAAGCACAGATACGCAGTATTTT. This chain uses TRBV5-1 with TRBJ2-3; D is uncertain. The germline CDR1 and CDR2 sequences are SGHRS and YFSETQ. This CDR3 region has 15 residues. Trimming cost V 0 bases and J 0 bases, with 8 bases left between them.